The 13 T cell receptor beta chains below all came from one sample that was sequenced in a study of control samples from healthy donors and cancer patients. Assay: immunoSEQ multiplex PCR; the TCRdb copy retains only in-frame clones and omits some. The repertoire holds approximately 150,000 clones, with around 94% as singletons. Specimen: blood. These receptors were obtained from a man in his forties in good health.

In nucleotides, the CDR3 is TGTGCCAGCAGTTTTACCGATAGAAACACCATATATTTT. It specifies CASSFTDRNTIYF. This sequence joins TRBV12-3 or TRBV12-4 and TRBJ1-3; D gene unclear. The CDR3 extends over 13 amino acids. V lost 3 bases and J lost 5, with 8 bases in between.

This clone has more than one count but fewer than ten. This chain uses TRBV7-3 with TRBJ2-5, with D tentatively TRBD1 or TRBD2 (6 bases each). The CDR3 totals 15 residues. V gave up 2 bases and J gave up 5 bases, with 15 bases separating them. CDR1 and CDR2 (germline): SGHTA, FQGTGA. In DNA form, the CDR3 reads TGTGCCAGCAGCTTAGGTGGGGGGCCAAAGGAGACCCAGTACTTC. Translated: CASSLGGGPKETQYF.

The V and J genes are TRBV7-8 and TRBJ2-7, with 9 bases identical to TRBD2. V trimming: 2 bases; J trimming: 5 bases; junction bases outside the gene matches: 7. The CDR3 loop spans 15 amino acids. Germline V CDR1 and CDR2: SGHVS, FQNEAQ. The CDR3 loop is CASSLSLAGSNEQYF. The DNA of the CDR3 is TGTGCCAGCAGCTTAAGCCTAGCGGGGAGTAACGAGCAGTACTTC.

The V gene is TRBV9, the J gene TRBJ2-2; TRBD1 agrees at 7 bases. Germline CDR1 and CDR2: SGDLS and YYNGEE. CDR3 size: 16 residues. J was trimmed by 3 bases and V by 4 bases; bases with no gene match: 9. CDR3 in amino acids: CASSSQSGQYTGELFF. CDR3 in DNA: TGTGCCAGCAGCTCACAATCGGGACAGTACACCGGGGAGCTGTTTTTT.

The V and J genes are TRBV5-1 and TRBJ2-3; D is unresolved. V lost 0 bases, J lost 6 bases, and 11 bases lay in between. Germline CDR1 and CDR2: SGHRS and YFSETQ. The CDR3 consists of 14 residues. DNA for the CDR3: TGCGCCAGCAGCTTGGCCCCTCTCGCGGATACGCAGTATTTT. Translation gives CASSLAPLADTQYF.

This chain uses TRBV28 with TRBJ1-5; tentatively, D is TRBD1 (5 bases). CDR3 length: 14 residues. CDR1 and CDR2 from the germline V gene are MDHEN and SYDVKM. Trimming pared 6 bases from V and 5 bases from J, leaving 14 bases between. This CDR3 is CASSERQGDQPQHF. The CDR3 nucleotides read TGTGCCAGCAGCGAAAGGCAGGGAGATCAGCCCCAGCATTTT.

The gene calls are TRBV12-3 or TRBV12-4 and TRBJ2-7; D not certain. Deletions cut 4 bases from V and 3 bases from J, with 10 bases between. This CDR3 region has 13 residues. The CDR3 coding sequence is TGTGCCAGCAGTTCGCGCTCCAGCTACGAGCAGTACTTC. Amino acid sequence: CASSSRSSYEQYF.

This chain connects TRBV6-5 to TRBJ1-4, with TRBD1 matching 8 bases. The trim removed 6 bases at V and 4 bases at J, leaving 7 bases unmatched. This CDR3 has 15 residues. Germline V gene data show CDR1 as MNHEY and CDR2 as SVGAGI. In DNA, the CDR3 is TGTGCCAGCAGAGCGGGACAGGCGTATAATGAAAAACTGTTTTTT. Translated, it gives CASRAGQAYNEKLFF.

The chain has TRBV27 and TRBJ1-2, with TRBD1 matching over 9 bases. This CDR3 is 14 amino acids long. Germline V lookup: CDR1 MNHEY, CDR2 SMNVEV (reference sequence). V shed 5 bases and J 3 bases; nucleotides not matched to a gene: 4. The CDR3 loop is CASSPRDRDYGYTF. The DNA of the CDR3 is TGTGCCAGCAGTCCCCGGGACAGGGACTATGGCTACACCTTC.

V usage is TRBV7-9 and J usage is TRBJ2-5, with 7 positions matching TRBD1. Per germline, CDR1 SEHNR and CDR2 FQNEAQ (reference sequence). Trimming removed 5 bases from V and 3 bases from J; junction bases left unmatched: 9. This CDR3 contains 15 residues. In DNA, the CDR3 is TGTGCCAGCAGCCACCCGACTACAGGGGAAGAGACCCAGTACTTC. Its protein is CASSHPTTGEETQYF.

The chain combines TRBV30 with TRBJ2-5; D gene ambiguous. The CDR3 length is 15 residues. The germline CDR1 and CDR2 sequences are GTSNPN and SVGIG (reference sequence). V was trimmed by 0 bases and J by 1 base, leaving 12 bases between them. This CDR3 is CAWSVPLVGQETQYF. In nucleotides, the CDR3 is TGTGCCTGGAGTGTACCTCTTGTGGGCCAAGAGACCCAGTACTTC.

The chain combines TRBV2 with TRBJ1-2; D gene ambiguous. The germline V and J ends were trimmed by 3 bases and 0 bases, with 5 bases remaining between them. The CDR3 has 13 amino acids. Per germline, CDR1 SNHLY and CDR2 FYNNEI. CDR3 bases: TGTGCCAGCAGTGATCATTCTAACTATGGCTACACCTTC. As protein: CASSDHSNYGYTF.

V usage is TRBV6-5 and J usage is TRBJ1-2; D gene unclear. This CDR3 is 14 amino acids long. Germline lookup yields CDR1 MNHEY and CDR2 SVGAGI. Trimming removed 0 bases at V and 3 bases at J, with 8 bases between. The CDR3 loop is CASSYSKGDYGYTF. CDR3 DNA: TGTGCCAGCAGTTACTCGAAAGGTGACTATGGCTACACCTTC.